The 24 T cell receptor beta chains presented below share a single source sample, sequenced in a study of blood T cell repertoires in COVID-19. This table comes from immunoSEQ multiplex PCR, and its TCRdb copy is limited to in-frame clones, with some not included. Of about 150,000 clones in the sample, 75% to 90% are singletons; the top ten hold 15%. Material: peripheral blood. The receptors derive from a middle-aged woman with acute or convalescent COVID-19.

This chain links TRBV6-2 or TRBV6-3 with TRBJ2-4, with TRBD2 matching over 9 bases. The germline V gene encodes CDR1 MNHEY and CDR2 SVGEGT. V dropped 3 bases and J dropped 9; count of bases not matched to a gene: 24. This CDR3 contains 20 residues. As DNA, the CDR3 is TGTGCCAGCAGTTATTCAACGGGAGATGCGGGAGGGCCCCGAGGCTTCATTCAGTACTTC. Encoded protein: CASSYSTGDAGGPRGFIQYF.

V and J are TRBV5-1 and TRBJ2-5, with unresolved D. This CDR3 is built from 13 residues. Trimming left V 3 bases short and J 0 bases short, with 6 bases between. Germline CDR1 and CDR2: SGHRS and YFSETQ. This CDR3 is CASSYMYQETQYF. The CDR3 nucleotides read TGCGCCAGCAGCTATATGTACCAAGAGACCCAGTACTTC.

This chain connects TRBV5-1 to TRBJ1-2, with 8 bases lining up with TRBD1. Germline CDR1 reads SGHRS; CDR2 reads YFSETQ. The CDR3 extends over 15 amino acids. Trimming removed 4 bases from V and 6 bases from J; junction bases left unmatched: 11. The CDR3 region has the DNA TGCGCCAGCAGCAAGGATTCAGGGGGCGCGGATGGCTACACCTTC. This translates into CASSKDSGGADGYTF.

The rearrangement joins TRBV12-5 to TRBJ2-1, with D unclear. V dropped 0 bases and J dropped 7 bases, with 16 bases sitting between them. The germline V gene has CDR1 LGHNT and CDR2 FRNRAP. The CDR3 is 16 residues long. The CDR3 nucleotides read TGTGCTAGTGGTTTGGTACTTGATAGCTCGCCGAATGAGCAGTTCTTC. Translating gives CASGLVLDSSPNEQFF.

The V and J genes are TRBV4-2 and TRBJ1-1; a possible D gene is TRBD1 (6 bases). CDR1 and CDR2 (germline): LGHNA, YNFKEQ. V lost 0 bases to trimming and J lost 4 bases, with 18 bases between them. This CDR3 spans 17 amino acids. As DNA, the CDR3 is TGTGCCAGCAGCCAAGAAGGGGGGCGAGGGAGGGGCACTGAAGCTTTCTTT. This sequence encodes CASSQEGGRGRGTEAFF.

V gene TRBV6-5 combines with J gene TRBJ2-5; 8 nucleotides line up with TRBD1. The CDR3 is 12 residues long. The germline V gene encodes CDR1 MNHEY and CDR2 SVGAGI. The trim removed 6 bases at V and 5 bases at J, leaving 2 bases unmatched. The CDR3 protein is CASRQGGETQYF. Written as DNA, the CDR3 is TGTGCCAGCAGACAGGGGGGCGAGACCCAGTACTTC.

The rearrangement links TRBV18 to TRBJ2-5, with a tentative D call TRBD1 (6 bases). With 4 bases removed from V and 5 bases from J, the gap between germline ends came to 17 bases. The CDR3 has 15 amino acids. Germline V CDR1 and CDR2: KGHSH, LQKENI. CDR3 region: CASSQSTGYKETQYF. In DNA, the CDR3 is TGTGCCAGCTCACAATCTACAGGGTATAAGGAGACCCAGTACTTC.

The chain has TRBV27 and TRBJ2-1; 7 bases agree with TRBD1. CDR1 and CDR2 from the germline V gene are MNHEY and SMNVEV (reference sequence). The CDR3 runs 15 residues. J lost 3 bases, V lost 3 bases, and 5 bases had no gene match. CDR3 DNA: TGTGCCAGCAGTTTTGAGAGGGGGCGCTACAATGAGCAGTTCTTC. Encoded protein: CASSFERGRYNEQFF.

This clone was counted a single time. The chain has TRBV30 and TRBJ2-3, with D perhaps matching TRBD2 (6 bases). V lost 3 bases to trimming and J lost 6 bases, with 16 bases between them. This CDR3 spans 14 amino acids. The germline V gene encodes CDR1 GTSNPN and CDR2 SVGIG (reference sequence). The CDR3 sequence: CAWRLGGEVDTQYF. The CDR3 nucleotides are TGTGCCTGGAGACTCGGGGGAGAGGTGGATACGCAGTATTTT.

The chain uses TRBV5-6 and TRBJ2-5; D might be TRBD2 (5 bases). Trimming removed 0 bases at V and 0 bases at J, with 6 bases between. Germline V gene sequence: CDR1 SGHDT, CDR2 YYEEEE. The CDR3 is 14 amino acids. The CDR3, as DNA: TGTGCCAGCAGCTTGGCCGGGAACCAAGAGACCCAGTACTTC. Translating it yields CASSLAGNQETQYF.

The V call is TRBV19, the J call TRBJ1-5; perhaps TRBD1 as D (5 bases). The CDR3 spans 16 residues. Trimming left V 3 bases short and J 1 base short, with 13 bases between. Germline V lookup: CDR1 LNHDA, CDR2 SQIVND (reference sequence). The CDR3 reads CASSIFGQGSNQPQHF. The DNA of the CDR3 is TGTGCCAGTAGTATTTTTGGGCAGGGAAGCAATCAGCCCCAGCATTTT.

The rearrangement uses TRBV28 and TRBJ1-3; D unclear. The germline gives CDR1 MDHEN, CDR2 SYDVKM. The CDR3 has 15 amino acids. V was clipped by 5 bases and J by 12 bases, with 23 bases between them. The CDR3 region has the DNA TGTGCCAGCAGTCTCCGGGCCCCCGGGAGAAACGGCATATATTTT. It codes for CASSLRAPGRNGIYF.

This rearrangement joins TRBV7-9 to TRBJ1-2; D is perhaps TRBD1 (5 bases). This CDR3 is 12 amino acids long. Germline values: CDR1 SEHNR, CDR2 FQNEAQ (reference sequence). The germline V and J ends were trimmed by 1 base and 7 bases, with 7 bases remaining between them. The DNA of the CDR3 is TGTGCCAGCAGCTTAGTGGGGCGTGGCTACACCTTC. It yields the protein CASSLVGRGYTF.

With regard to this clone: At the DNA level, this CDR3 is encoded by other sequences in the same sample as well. CDR3 sequence: CASRLAGGYEQYF. CDR3 coding DNA: TGTGCCAGCAGACTAGCGGGGGGCTACGAGCAGTACTTC. The V gene is TRBV7-9, the J gene TRBJ2-7, with 12 bases fitting TRBD2. The CDR3 runs to 13 residues. V was pared by 6 bases and J by 3 bases, with 0 bases of the junction left unmatched. Germline V gives CDR1 SEHNR, CDR2 FQNEAQ (reference sequence). The variable domain in full, with the rest retrieved from reference TRBV7-9 and TRBJ2-7, is DTGVSQNPRHKITKRGQNVTFRCDPISEHNRLYWYRQTLGQGPEFLTYFQNEAQLEKSRLLSDRFSAERPKGSFSTLEIQRTEQGDSAMYLCASRLAGGYEQYFGPGTRLTVT.

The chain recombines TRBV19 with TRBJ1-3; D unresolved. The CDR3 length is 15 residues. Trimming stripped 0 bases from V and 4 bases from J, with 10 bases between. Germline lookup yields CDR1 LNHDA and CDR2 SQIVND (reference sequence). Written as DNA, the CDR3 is TGTGCCAGTAGTATAGATGGAGGTCGCGGAAACACCATATATTTT. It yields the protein CASSIDGGRGNTIYF.

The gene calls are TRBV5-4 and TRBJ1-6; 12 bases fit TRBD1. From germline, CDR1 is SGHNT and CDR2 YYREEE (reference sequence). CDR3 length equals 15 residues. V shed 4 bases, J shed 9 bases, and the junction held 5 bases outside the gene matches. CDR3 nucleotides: TGTGCCAGCAGCCCTAGGGACAGGGGGCCTTCACCCCTCCACTTT. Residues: CASSPRDRGPSPLHF.

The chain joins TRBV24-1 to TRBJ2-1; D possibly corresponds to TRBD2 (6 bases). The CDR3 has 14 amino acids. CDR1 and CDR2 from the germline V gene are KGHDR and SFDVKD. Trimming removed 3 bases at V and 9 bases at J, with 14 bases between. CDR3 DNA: TGTGCCACCAGTGATCCCGGAGGGCCGCTTGAGCAGTTCTTC. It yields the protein CATSDPGGPLEQFF.

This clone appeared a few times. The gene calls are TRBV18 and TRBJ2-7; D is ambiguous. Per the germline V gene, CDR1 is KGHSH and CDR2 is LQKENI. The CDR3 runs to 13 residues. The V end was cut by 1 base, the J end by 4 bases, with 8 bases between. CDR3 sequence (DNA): TGTGCCAGCTCACCACGGTCTCAGTACGAGCAGTACTTC. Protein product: CASSPRSQYEQYF.

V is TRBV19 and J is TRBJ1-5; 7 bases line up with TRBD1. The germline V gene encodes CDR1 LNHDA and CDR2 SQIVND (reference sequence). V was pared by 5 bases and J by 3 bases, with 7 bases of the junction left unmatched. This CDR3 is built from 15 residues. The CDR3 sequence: CASSFQGQDNQPQHF. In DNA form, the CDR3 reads TGTGCCAGTAGTTTCCAAGGACAGGACAATCAGCCCCAGCATTTT.

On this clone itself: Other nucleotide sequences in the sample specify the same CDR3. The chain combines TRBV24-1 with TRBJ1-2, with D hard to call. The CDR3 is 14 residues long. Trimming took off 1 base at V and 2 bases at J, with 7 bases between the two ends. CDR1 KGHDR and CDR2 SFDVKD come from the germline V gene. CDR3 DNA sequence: TGTGCCACCAGTGATTTTTCCGGGAACTATGGCTACACCTTC. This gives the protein CATSDFSGNYGYTF.

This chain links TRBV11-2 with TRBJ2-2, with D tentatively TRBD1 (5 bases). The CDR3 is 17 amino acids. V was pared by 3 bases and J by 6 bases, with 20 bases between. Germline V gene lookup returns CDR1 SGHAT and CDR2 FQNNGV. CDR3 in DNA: TGTGCCAGCAGCTTCCTTATGCAGGGTTTTCTTTCCGGGGAGCTGTTTTTT. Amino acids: CASSFLMQGFLSGELFF.

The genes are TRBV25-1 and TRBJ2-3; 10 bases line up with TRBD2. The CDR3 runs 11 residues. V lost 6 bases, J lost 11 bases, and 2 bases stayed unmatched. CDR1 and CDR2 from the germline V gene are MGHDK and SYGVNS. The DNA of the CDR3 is TGTGCCAGCAGGACTAGCGGGTTGCAGTATTTT. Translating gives CASRTSGLQYF.

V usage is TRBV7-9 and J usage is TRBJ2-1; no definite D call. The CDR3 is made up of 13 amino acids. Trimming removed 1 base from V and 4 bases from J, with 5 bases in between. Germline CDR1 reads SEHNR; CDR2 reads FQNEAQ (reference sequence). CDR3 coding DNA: TGTGCCAGCAGCTTAGGTCAGTACAATGAGCAGTTCTTC. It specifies CASSLGQYNEQFF.

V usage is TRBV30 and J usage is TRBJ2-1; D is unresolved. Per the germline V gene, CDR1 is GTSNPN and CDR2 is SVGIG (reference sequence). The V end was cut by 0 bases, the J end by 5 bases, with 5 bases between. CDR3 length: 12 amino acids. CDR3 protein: CAWSVHHNEQFF. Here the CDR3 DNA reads TGTGCCTGGAGTGTACATCACAATGAGCAGTTCTTC. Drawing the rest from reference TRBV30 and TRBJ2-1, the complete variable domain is SQTIHQWPATLVQPVGSPLSLECTVEGTSNPNLYWYRQAAGRGLQLLFYSVGIGQISSEVPQNLSASRPQDRQFILSSKKLLLSDSGFYLCAWSVHHNEQFFGPGTRLTVL.